What follows are 5 T cell receptor beta chains derived from one specimen sequenced in a study of blood T cells in healthy people across ages. A second about 7 to 11 cycle PCR used barcoded and J-beta primers. TCRdb re-called the 5' RACE reads with MiXCR, one entry per CDR3 protein. The sample has about 1.4 million distinct CDR3 sequences, roughly 64% seen once. Sequences were obtained from blood. Every receptor here comes from a man aged 18 to 35 in good health.

The rearrangement uses TRBV28 and TRBJ1-6, with TRBD1 as a possible D gene (6 bases). CDR1 is MDHEN and CDR2 is SYDVKM in the germline V gene. The CDR3 spans 13 residues. V lost 6 bases and J 8 bases, leaving 11 bases between the germline ends. The CDR3 sequence is CASRGTLDSPLHF. In DNA, the CDR3 is TGTGCCAGCAGGGGGACACTAGATTCACCCCTCCACTTT.

This clonotype was detected a few times. The V call is TRBV4-1, the J call TRBJ2-3, with D tentatively TRBD2 (5 bases). The CDR3 extends over 14 amino acids. In germline, CDR1 is MGHRA, CDR2 YSYEKL. The V and J ends lost 3 bases and 2 bases respectively, with 9 bases between them. CDR3 coding DNA: TGCGCCAGCAGCCATCCCGGGAACACAGATACGCAGTATTTT. It encodes CASSHPGNTDTQYF.

This clonotype has more than one count but fewer than ten. The chain combines TRBV6-2 or TRBV6-3 with TRBJ2-3; D may be TRBD1 or TRBD2 (5 bases each). The V and J ends lost 0 bases and 0 bases respectively, with 16 bases between them. The CDR3 totals 18 residues. CDR1 is MNHEY and CDR2 is SVGEGT in the germline V gene. CDR3 amino acids: CASSYSLGTSESTDTQYF. CDR3 nucleotides: TGTGCCAGCAGTTACTCGCTCGGGACGAGCGAGAGCACAGATACGCAGTATTTT.

The rearrangement uses TRBV29-1 and TRBJ2-2; D gene unclear. This CDR3 comprises 13 residues. CDR1 is SQVTM, CDR2 ANQGSEA, per germline. Trimming removed 7 bases at V and 0 bases at J, with 9 bases between. Written as DNA, the CDR3 is TGCAGCGGGACCTCGGCGAACACCGGGGAGCTGTTTTTT. Translated, it gives CSGTSANTGELFF.

The chain carries TRBV23-1 and TRBJ2-5; perhaps TRBD1 as D (5 bases). TRBV23-1 is designated an ORF whose function remains uncertain. V was shortened by 4 bases and J by 9 bases, with 15 bases between the two germline ends. The CDR3 loop spans 13 amino acids. Here the CDR3 reads CASSPRDLGAQYF. The CDR3 nucleotides are TGCGCCAGCAGTCCGAGAGACCTAGGGGCCCAGTACTTC.